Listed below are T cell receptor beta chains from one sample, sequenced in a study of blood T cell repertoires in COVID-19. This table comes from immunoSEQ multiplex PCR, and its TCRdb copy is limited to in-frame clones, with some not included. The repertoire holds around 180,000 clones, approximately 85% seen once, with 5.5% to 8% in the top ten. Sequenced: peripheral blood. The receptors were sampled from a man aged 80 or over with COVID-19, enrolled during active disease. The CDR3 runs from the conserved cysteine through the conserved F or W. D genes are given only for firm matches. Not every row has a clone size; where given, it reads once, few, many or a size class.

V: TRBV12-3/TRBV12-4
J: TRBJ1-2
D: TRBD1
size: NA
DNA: TGTGCCAGCAGCTCGGGACAGGTTGATGGCTACACCTTC
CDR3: CASSSGQVDGYTF

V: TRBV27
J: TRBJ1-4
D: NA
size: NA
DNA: TGTGCCAGCAGTTTTGGCGGTGCAACTAATGAAAAACTGTTTTTT
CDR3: CASSFGGATNEKLFF

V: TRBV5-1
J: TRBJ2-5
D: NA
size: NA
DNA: TGCGCCAGCAGCGGCAGTCAAGAGACCCAGTACTTC
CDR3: CASSGSQETQYF

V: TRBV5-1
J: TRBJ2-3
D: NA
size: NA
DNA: TGCGCCAGCAGCTTGCAGGGTGATGAAGATACGCAGTATTTT
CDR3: CASSLQGDEDTQYF

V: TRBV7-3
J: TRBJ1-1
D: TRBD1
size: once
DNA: TGTGCCAGCAGCTCCGGGACAGGCCAGAACACTGAAGCTTTCTTT
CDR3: CASSSGTGQNTEAFF

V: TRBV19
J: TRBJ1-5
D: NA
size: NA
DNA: TGTGCCATTGGCAGAATCAATCAGCCCCAGCATTTT
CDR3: CAIGRINQPQHF

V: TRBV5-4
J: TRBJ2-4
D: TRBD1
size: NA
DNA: TGTGCCAGCAGCTGGGGGACAGACATTCAGTACTTC
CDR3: CASSWGTDIQYF

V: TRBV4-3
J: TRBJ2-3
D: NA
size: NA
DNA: TGCGCCAGCAGCCAAGATGGAGACTACACAGATACGCAGTATTTT
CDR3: CASSQDGDYTDTQYF

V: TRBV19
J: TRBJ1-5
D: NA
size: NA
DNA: TGTGCCAGTAGTATCCCCGACAGACCCCTTACAGAGCCCCAGCATTTT
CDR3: CASSIPDRPLTEPQHF

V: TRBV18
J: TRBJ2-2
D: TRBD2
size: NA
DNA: TGTGCCAGCTCACCCGTTTGGGCGGGGGGCCCCAAGAACACCGGGGAGCTGTTTTTT
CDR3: CASSPVWAGGPKNTGELFF

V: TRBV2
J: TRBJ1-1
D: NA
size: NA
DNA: TGTGCCAGCAAACGGGGGGGTGGTGAAGCTTTCTTT
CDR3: CASKRGGGEAFF

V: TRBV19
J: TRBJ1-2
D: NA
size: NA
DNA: TGTGCCAGTAGTGACGGGATAGGCTACACCTTC
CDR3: CASSDGIGYTF

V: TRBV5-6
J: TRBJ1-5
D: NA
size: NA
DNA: TGTGCCAGCAGCTTACAGGGTTCTCAGCCCCAGCATTTT
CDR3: CASSLQGSQPQHF

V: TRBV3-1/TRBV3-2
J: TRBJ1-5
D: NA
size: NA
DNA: TGTGCCAGCAGCCAGGGAGGGGGGCAGCCCCAGCATTTT
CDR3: CASSQGGGQPQHF

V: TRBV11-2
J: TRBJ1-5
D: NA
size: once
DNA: TGTGCCAGCAGCTTAGATCGGTTCAATCAGCCCCAGCATTTT
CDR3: CASSLDRFNQPQHF

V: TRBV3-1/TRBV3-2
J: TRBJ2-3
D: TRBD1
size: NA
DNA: TGTGCCAGCAGCCCCGGACAGGGTATGGATACGCAGTATTTT
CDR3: CASSPGQGMDTQYF

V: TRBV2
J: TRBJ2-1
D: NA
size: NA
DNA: TGTGCCAGCATGGGGGCCTTGGGTGAGCAGTTCTTC
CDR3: CASMGALGEQFF

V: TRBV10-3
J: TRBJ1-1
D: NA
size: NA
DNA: TGTGCCATCAGTGGGACGGGACATTTGAACACTGAAGCTTTCTTT
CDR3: CAISGTGHLNTEAFF

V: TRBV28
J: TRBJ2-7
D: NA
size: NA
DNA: TGTGCCAGCACCCAGGGGGGGACAGGTCGGAACGAGCAGTACTTC
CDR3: CASTQGGTGRNEQYF

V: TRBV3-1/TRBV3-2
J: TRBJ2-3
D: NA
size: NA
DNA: TGTGCCAGCAGCTCCGGACTCGATACGCAGTATTTT
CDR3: CASSSGLDTQYF

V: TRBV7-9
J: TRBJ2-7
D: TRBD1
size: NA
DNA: TGTGCCAGCAGCTCCGGGACAGGGGCCCGGATCGAGCAGTACTTC
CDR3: CASSSGTGARIEQYF

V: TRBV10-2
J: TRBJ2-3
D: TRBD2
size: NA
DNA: TGCGCCAGCAGTGAGCAGGGACTAGCGGGGGGGTCCCTCCGGGATACGCAGTATTTT
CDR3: CASSEQGLAGGSLRDTQYF

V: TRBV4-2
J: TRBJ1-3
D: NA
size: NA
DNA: TGTGCCAGCAGCCAAGAAAAGGGACTGGGGACCCTGGGAAACACCATATATTTT
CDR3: CASSQEKGLGTLGNTIYF

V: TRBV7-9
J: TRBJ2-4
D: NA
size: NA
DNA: TGTGCCAGCAGCTCCTCGGGGGCGGGAGCCATTCAGTACTTC
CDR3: CASSSSGAGAIQYF

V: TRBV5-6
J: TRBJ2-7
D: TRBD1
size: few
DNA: TGTGCCAGCAGCTTGGTAGGGCCGGGACAGCTATACCAGCAGTACTTC
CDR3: CASSLVGPGQLYQQYF

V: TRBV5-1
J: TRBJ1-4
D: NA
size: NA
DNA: TGCGCCAGCAGCTTGGAATACCCAGCGGGCGAAAAACTGTTTTTT
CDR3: CASSLEYPAGEKLFF

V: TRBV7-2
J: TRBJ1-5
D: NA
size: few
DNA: TGTGCCAGCAGCCCGGACCGGGGAAGGATTCAGCCCCAGCATTTT
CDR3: CASSPDRGRIQPQHF

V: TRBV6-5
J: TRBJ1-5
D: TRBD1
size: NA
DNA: TGTGCCAGCCTCCCCACAGGGGGGGGTCAGCCCCAGCATTTT
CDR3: CASLPTGGGQPQHF